Listed below are T cell receptor beta chains from one sample, sequenced in a study of cytomegalovirus exposure and HLA in healthy donors. Sequenced by immunoSEQ multiplex PCR; TCRdb stores in-frame clones only, minus some. The sample has 85,000 to 130,000 clones; roughly 77% are singletons. The sequenced material came from PBMCs. The receptors come from a woman in her forties or fifties in good health and CMV-seropositive. CDR3s include the opening cysteine and the closing phenylalanine or tryptophan. D genes are given only for firm matches. Expanded clones are given a class, and other clones once, few, many or no size at all.

v_gene: TRBV19
abundance: once
d_gene: TRBD1
j_gene: TRBJ1-2
CDR3nt: TGTGCCAGTAGAGACAGGGAAGGTTCCTATGGCTACACCTTC
CDR3aa: CASRDREGSYGYTF

v_gene: TRBV5-1
abundance: .
d_gene: .
j_gene: TRBJ2-3
CDR3nt: TGCGCCAGCAGCTTCCGGGACTTTAACACAGATACGCAGTATTTT
CDR3aa: CASSFRDFNTDTQYF

v_gene: TRBV4-1
abundance: .
d_gene: .
j_gene: TRBJ1-4
CDR3nt: TGCGCCAGCAGCCAAGATTTCCAGCGTGAAAAACTGTTTTTT
CDR3aa: CASSQDFQREKLFF

v_gene: TRBV10-3
abundance: .
d_gene: .
j_gene: TRBJ1-5
CDR3nt: TGTGCCATCAGTGTCAGGGTAGGGAGCAATCAGCCCCAGCATTTT
CDR3aa: CAISVRVGSNQPQHF

v_gene: TRBV18
abundance: few
d_gene: .
j_gene: TRBJ1-1
CDR3nt: TGTGCCAGCTTCGGGTTCTCGGAGACTGAAGCTTTCTTT
CDR3aa: CASFGFSETEAFF

v_gene: TRBV5-1
abundance: few
d_gene: TRBD1
j_gene: TRBJ2-3
CDR3nt: TGCGCCAGCAGCCCTTGGGACAGCAACACAGATACGCAGTATTTT
CDR3aa: CASSPWDSNTDTQYF

v_gene: TRBV30
abundance: .
d_gene: TRBD2
j_gene: TRBJ2-3
CDR3nt: TGTGCCTGGAGTCCGGGGGGGTGGGATACGCAGTATTTT
CDR3aa: CAWSPGGWDTQYF

v_gene: TRBV21-1
abundance: .
d_gene: .
j_gene: TRBJ1-1
CDR3nt: TGTGCCAGCAGCAAAGAGGGGCCCCTAACTGAAGCTTTCTTT
CDR3aa: CASSKEGPLTEAFF

v_gene: TRBV6-6
abundance: .
d_gene: .
j_gene: TRBJ1-2
CDR3nt: TGTGCCAGCAGTCCGTTACAGAACTATGGCTACACCTTC
CDR3aa: CASSPLQNYGYTF

v_gene: TRBV6-5
abundance: few
d_gene: .
j_gene: TRBJ1-1
CDR3nt: TGTGCCACCTCCAGGGTGGGGACTGAAGCTTTCTTT
CDR3aa: CATSRVGTEAFF

v_gene: TRBV30
abundance: .
d_gene: .
j_gene: TRBJ2-7
CDR3nt: TGTGCCTGGAGTGTTCCCTGGCCCTACGAGCAGTACTTC
CDR3aa: CAWSVPWPYEQYF

v_gene: TRBV7-2
abundance: .
d_gene: .
j_gene: TRBJ1-1
CDR3nt: TGTGCCAGCAGCCAGGATACTGAAGCTTTCTTT
CDR3aa: CASSQDTEAFF

v_gene: TRBV14
abundance: .
d_gene: .
j_gene: TRBJ1-3
CDR3nt: TGTGCCAGCAGCCAAGGGGGACACATATCTGGAAACACCATATATTTT
CDR3aa: CASSQGGHISGNTIYF

v_gene: TRBV7-6
abundance: .
d_gene: .
j_gene: TRBJ1-1
CDR3nt: TGTGCCAGCAGCTTATTAAAAAGAGAACTAAACACTGAAGCTTTCTTT
CDR3aa: CASSLLKRELNTEAFF

v_gene: TRBV7-9
abundance: .
d_gene: TRBD1
j_gene: TRBJ1-4
CDR3nt: TGTGCCAGCAGACCACTGGACAGGAGTAAGGAAAAACTGTTTTTT
CDR3aa: CASRPLDRSKEKLFF

v_gene: TRBV25-1
abundance: once
d_gene: .
j_gene: TRBJ2-5
CDR3nt: TGTGCCAGCAGTGCGGGACAAGGCAGAGAGACCCAGTACTTC
CDR3aa: CASSAGQGRETQYF

v_gene: TRBV11-2
abundance: .
d_gene: TRBD2
j_gene: TRBJ2-1
CDR3nt: TGTGCCAGCAGCTTTGGGACTAGTACAATCTTCTTC
CDR3aa: CASSFGTSTIFF

v_gene: TRBV4-2
abundance: .
d_gene: .
j_gene: TRBJ1-4
CDR3nt: TGTGCCAGCAGCCAAGTTACAGGGACAACTAATGAAAAACTGTTTTTT
CDR3aa: CASSQVTGTTNEKLFF

v_gene: TRBV19
abundance: .
d_gene: TRBD1
j_gene: TRBJ1-1
CDR3nt: TGTGCCAGTAGTACCTGGACAGGGCGGTGGACTGAAGCTTTCTTT
CDR3aa: CASSTWTGRWTEAFF

v_gene: TRBV7-9
abundance: .
d_gene: .
j_gene: TRBJ1-6
CDR3nt: TGTGCCAGCAGCTTAAACACAAATTCACCCCTCCACTTT
CDR3aa: CASSLNTNSPLHF

v_gene: TRBV2
abundance: .
d_gene: TRBD1
j_gene: TRBJ1-1
CDR3nt: TGTGCCACCAGATATGGACAGGGGGGCACTGAAGCTTTCTTT
CDR3aa: CATRYGQGGTEAFF

v_gene: TRBV5-1
abundance: .
d_gene: .
j_gene: TRBJ2-1
CDR3nt: TGCGCCAGCAGCTTGAAGAGGGGGAGTTGGGGGGAGGGCCTCGGCAATGAGCAGTTCTTC
CDR3aa: CASSLKRGSWGEGLGNEQFF

v_gene: TRBV19
abundance: .
d_gene: .
j_gene: TRBJ2-7
CDR3nt: TGTGCCAGTAGTATTTCAGGGCTTGACTACGAGCAGTACTTC
CDR3aa: CASSISGLDYEQYF

v_gene: TRBV15
abundance: .
d_gene: .
j_gene: TRBJ2-7
CDR3nt: TGTGCCACCAGTGATCCCAGGGTTATGGTAGACGAGCAGTACTTC
CDR3aa: CATSDPRVMVDEQYF

v_gene: TRBV2
abundance: .
d_gene: .
j_gene: TRBJ2-4
CDR3nt: TGTGCCGGCAGTGGGGCTCAGGGACTAGCCAAAAACATTCAGTACTTC
CDR3aa: CAGSGAQGLAKNIQYF

v_gene: TRBV5-4
abundance: .
d_gene: .
j_gene: TRBJ2-6
CDR3nt: TGTGCCAGCAGCCCCAGGCTAGCGCAAAGCTCTGGGGCCAACGTCCTGACTTTC
CDR3aa: CASSPRLAQSSGANVLTF

v_gene: TRBV5-8
abundance: .
d_gene: TRBD1
j_gene: TRBJ1-1
CDR3nt: TGTGCCAGCAGTAGGGGACAGGGGAACACTGAAGCTTTCTTT
CDR3aa: CASSRGQGNTEAFF

v_gene: TRBV7-8
abundance: .
d_gene: TRBD1
j_gene: TRBJ1-1
CDR3nt: TGTGCCAGCAGCTCACAGGGGTTGGGGGCGAACACTGAAGCTTTCTTT
CDR3aa: CASSSQGLGANTEAFF

v_gene: TRBV5-1
abundance: few
d_gene: TRBD2
j_gene: TRBJ2-3
CDR3nt: TGCGCCAGCAGCTGGGTAGCGGGAGAGTCGGATACGCAGTATTTT
CDR3aa: CASSWVAGESDTQYF

v_gene: TRBV14
abundance: .
d_gene: TRBD2
j_gene: TRBJ2-2
CDR3nt: TGTGCCAGCAGCCAAGGAATCGGGACTAGCGGGATAAACACCGGGGAGCTGTTTTTT
CDR3aa: CASSQGIGTSGINTGELFF

v_gene: TRBV6-5
abundance: .
d_gene: TRBD1
j_gene: TRBJ1-2
CDR3nt: TGTGCCAGCAGTGCAGGGGGCCCCGGTGGCTACACCTTC
CDR3aa: CASSAGGPGGYTF

v_gene: TRBV27
abundance: .
d_gene: .
j_gene: TRBJ1-2
CDR3nt: TGTGCCAGCAGTAGTCTAAAAAACTATGGCTACACTTTC
CDR3aa: CASSSLKNYGYTF

v_gene: TRBV10-2
abundance: .
d_gene: .
j_gene: TRBJ2-7
CDR3nt: TGCGCCAGCAGTGGGGGCCGACTCCTCGAGCAGTACTTC
CDR3aa: CASSGGRLLEQYF

v_gene: TRBV5-1
abundance: .
d_gene: TRBD1
j_gene: TRBJ2-1
CDR3nt: TGCGCCAGCAGCTTGGACGGGACAGGTCTGTCCTCCTACAATGAGCAGTTCTTC
CDR3aa: CASSLDGTGLSSYNEQFF

v_gene: TRBV7-9
abundance: .
d_gene: .
j_gene: TRBJ2-2
CDR3nt: TGTGCCAGCAGCTTACGACAGAAACCTACCGGGGAGCTGTTTTTT
CDR3aa: CASSLRQKPTGELFF

v_gene: TRBV18
abundance: few
d_gene: .
j_gene: TRBJ1-2
CDR3nt: TGTGCCAGCTCACCTGTCCCAGTGCTCGGCTACACCTTC
CDR3aa: CASSPVPVLGYTF

v_gene: TRBV4-1
abundance: .
d_gene: .
j_gene: TRBJ2-2
CDR3nt: TGCGCCAGCAGCCCCTTCGACAGCCAAACCGGGGAGCTGTTTTTT
CDR3aa: CASSPFDSQTGELFF

v_gene: TRBV7-2
abundance: .
d_gene: .
j_gene: TRBJ2-7
CDR3nt: TGTGCCAGCAGCCCCGGGAGTCCCTACGAGCAGTACTTC
CDR3aa: CASSPGSPYEQYF

v_gene: TRBV5-1
abundance: .
d_gene: .
j_gene: TRBJ2-7
CDR3nt: TGCGCCAGCATGTTGGGCGGGCAGGCCTACGAGCAGTACTTC
CDR3aa: CASMLGGQAYEQYF

v_gene: TRBV2
abundance: few
d_gene: .
j_gene: TRBJ1-3
CDR3nt: TGTGCCAGCAGGGCTAGATCGAACTCTGGAAACACCATATATTTT
CDR3aa: CASRARSNSGNTIYF

v_gene: TRBV7-9
abundance: once
d_gene: TRBD2
j_gene: TRBJ2-4
CDR3nt: TGTGCCAGCAGCTTAGCGGGACTAGCGGGCAAACGGGGCATTCAGTACTTC
CDR3aa: CASSLAGLAGKRGIQYF

v_gene: TRBV29-1
abundance: once
d_gene: .
j_gene: TRBJ2-2
CDR3nt: TGCAGCGTTGTCAGCAGGCAGAACACCGGGGAGCTGTTTTTT
CDR3aa: CSVVSRQNTGELFF

v_gene: TRBV9
abundance: .
d_gene: .
j_gene: TRBJ2-2
CDR3nt: TGTGCCAGCAGCGTAAGGGCGGGCCCGTGGGCCGGGGAGCTGTTTTTT
CDR3aa: CASSVRAGPWAGELFF

v_gene: TRBV18
abundance: .
d_gene: TRBD2
j_gene: TRBJ2-1
CDR3nt: TGTGCCAGCTCACCAGCTCGGCGGGAGCTGTACAATGAGCAGTTCTTC
CDR3aa: CASSPARRELYNEQFF

v_gene: TRBV5-1
abundance: .
d_gene: TRBD1
j_gene: TRBJ1-2
CDR3nt: TGCGCCAGCAGCGGGGGACAGGGGGCCAATGGCTACACCTTC
CDR3aa: CASSGGQGANGYTF

v_gene: TRBV9
abundance: .
d_gene: .
j_gene: TRBJ1-2
CDR3nt: TGTGCCAGCAGCGTAGCCGTCAACAGGGCAAATAACTATGGCTACACCTTC
CDR3aa: CASSVAVNRANNYGYTF

v_gene: TRBV5-1
abundance: .
d_gene: .
j_gene: TRBJ2-1
CDR3nt: TGCGCCAGCAGCAACAGGGTAATGGGATACAATGAGCAGTTCTTC
CDR3aa: CASSNRVMGYNEQFF

v_gene: TRBV7-9
abundance: .
d_gene: .
j_gene: TRBJ1-3
CDR3nt: TGTGCCAGCAGCTTGGAAGGGGCCTCTGGAAACACCATATATTTT
CDR3aa: CASSLEGASGNTIYF

v_gene: TRBV4-1
abundance: .
d_gene: .
j_gene: TRBJ1-1
CDR3nt: TGCGCCAGCAGCCAAGAAGTAGGACAGTTGCCAAACACTGAAGCTTTCTTT
CDR3aa: CASSQEVGQLPNTEAFF

v_gene: TRBV4-1
abundance: .
d_gene: TRBD2
j_gene: TRBJ2-7
CDR3nt: TGCGCCAGCAGCCAAGCGGCGGGAGGCAACTACGAGCAGTACTTC
CDR3aa: CASSQAAGGNYEQYF

v_gene: TRBV19
abundance: .
d_gene: .
j_gene: TRBJ2-1
CDR3nt: TGTGCCAGTATCCATCGGGGGAGCTCCTACAATGAGCAGTTCTTC
CDR3aa: CASIHRGSSYNEQFF

v_gene: TRBV7-7
abundance: few
d_gene: .
j_gene: TRBJ2-2
CDR3nt: TGTGCTAGCAGCGAGAACAGGGGAGGTACCGGGGAGCTGTTTTTT
CDR3aa: CASSENRGGTGELFF

v_gene: TRBV18
abundance: .
d_gene: .
j_gene: TRBJ1-1
CDR3nt: TGTGCCAGCTCACCACCCGGGAAAGGGAGATTGAACACTGAAGCTTTCTTT
CDR3aa: CASSPPGKGRLNTEAFF